This T cell receptor beta chain was recovered during a study of blood T cell repertoires in COVID-19. The junction had 9 bases not matched to a gene; V was cut back by 6 bases and J by 5 bases. Germline loops: CDR1 MDHEN, CDR2 SYDVKM. This CDR3 region has 14 residues. Only in-frame clones appear in the TCRdb table, and some are missing; sequencing was by immunoSEQ multiplex PCR. Of about 220,000 clones in the sample, roughly 81% were seen once. The rearrangement joins TRBV28 to TRBJ2-5; 7 bases line up with TRBD2. The sequence was collected from a man between 45 and 60 years old who had recovered from COVID-19. Sequencing was carried out using peripheral blood. CDR3 loop: CASSPGAGVETQYF. The CDR3 bases are TGTGCCAGCAGCCCCGGGGCGGGAGTCGAGACCCAGTACTTC.